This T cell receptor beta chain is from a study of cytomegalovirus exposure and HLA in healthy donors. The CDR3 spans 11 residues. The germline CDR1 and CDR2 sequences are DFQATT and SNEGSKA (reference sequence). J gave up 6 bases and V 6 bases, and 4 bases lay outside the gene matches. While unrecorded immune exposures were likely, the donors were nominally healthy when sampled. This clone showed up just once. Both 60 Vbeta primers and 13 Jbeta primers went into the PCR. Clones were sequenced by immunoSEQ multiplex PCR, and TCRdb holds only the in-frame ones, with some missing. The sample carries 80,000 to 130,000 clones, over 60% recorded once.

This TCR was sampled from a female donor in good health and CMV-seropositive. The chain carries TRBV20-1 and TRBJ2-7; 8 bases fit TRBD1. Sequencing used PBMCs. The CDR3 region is CSAGTGFEQYF. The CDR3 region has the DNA TGCAGTGCAGGGACAGGTTTCGAGCAGTACTTC.